This T cell receptor (beta chain) emerged from a study of blood T cells in healthy people across ages. It was with a sample-barcoded 5' primer and a J-beta primer mix that a second PCR of roughly 7 to 12 cycles was run. Each CDR3 protein gets one entry after TCRdb re-called the 5' RACE reads with MiXCR. The profile covers some 760,000 distinct CDR3 sequences, with 20% to 25% appearing a single time and more than 8% taken by the ten largest. The CDR3 has 14 amino acids. Germline-derived CDR1 and CDR2 are SGHAT and FQNNGV. Deletions cut 2 bases from V and 3 bases from J, with 10 bases between. This clonotype came up a few times. Its cognate antigen is unknown. Study-wide results and caveats: Per-million-T-cell TCR beta diversity fell roughly linearly with age.

These data were also filed under a second study, of T cells of mothers and their children. From that paper: The study sampled a few healthy Caucasian mothers and their six children. Mothers yielded over 8 million CDR3 reads, children 2.5 million to 3 million each. Biologically related mothers and children overlapped slightly more than unrelated pairs, a non-significant difference.

The sequence derives from a boy younger than 18 in good health. The rearrangement links TRBV11-2 to TRBJ2-5; no clear D. The sequenced sample consisted of blood. The CDR3 bases are TGTGCCAGCAGCTTATCTTTCTACGAAGAGACCCAGTACTTC. Encoded protein: CASSLSFYEETQYF.